This TCR beta chain was sequenced for a study of T cells in narcolepsy. The study's findings and limits: Autoreactive clonotypes reportedly recurred in blood of same and different patients, not controls. Same-patient CSF and blood CD4+ T cell clonotypes included HCRT-specific and TRIB2-specific autoreactive ones. In some patient and control memory CD4+ samples, autoreactive clones were absent.

This clone showed up just once. Its antigen remains unknown. Germline V lookup: CDR1 MNHNS, CDR2 SASEGT. The germline V and J ends were trimmed by 6 bases and 14 bases, with 23 bases remaining between them. This CDR3 has 15 residues. The repertoire was sequenced with immunoSEQ multiplex PCR; TCRdb's copy has only in-frame clones and lacks some. This table has roughly 22,000 clones, roughly two thirds appearing once. The receptor was derived from a human donor in good health. The sequencing input was memory (CD45RA-) CD4+ T cells from blood. The V and J genes are TRBV6-1 and TRBJ1-6; tentative D call: TRBD1 (5 bases). The CDR3 DNA follows: TGTGCCAGCAGGGGGGTTAGCTCCCGGGGGTCGTCCCTCCACTTT. This gives the protein CASRGVSSRGSSLHF.